Presented here are 7 T cell receptor beta chains from one specimen sequenced in a study of blood T cell repertoires in COVID-19. Here immunoSEQ multiplex PCR was the method, and the copy in TCRdb shows in-frame clones only, minus some. Among some 260,000 clones listed, about 88% were seen once. Material: PBMCs or T cells enriched from blood (not recorded which). These receptors were taken from a man aged 25-45 years with acute COVID-19.

V is TRBV5-4 and J is TRBJ2-1; the D is unclear. From germline, CDR1 is SGHNT and CDR2 YYREEE (reference sequence). The CDR3 runs 14 residues. Trimming left V 2 bases short and J 3 bases short, with 9 bases between. CDR3 coding DNA: TGTGCCAGCAGCTTCCGGAGCGACTACAATGAGCAGTTCTTC. As protein: CASSFRSDYNEQFF.

The chain has TRBV18 and TRBJ1-2; D is perhaps TRBD1 (5 bases). Trimming shortened V by 1 base and J by 3 bases, and 9 bases separated the two germline ends. The CDR3 sequence is 14 residues long. Germline assignment: CDR1 KGHSH and CDR2 LQKENI. CDR3 protein: CASSPQGNDYGYTF. The DNA of the CDR3 is TGTGCCAGCTCACCACAGGGGAATGACTATGGCTACACCTTC.

The V and J genes are TRBV10-3 and TRBJ1-6; D possibly corresponds to TRBD1 (5 bases). Deletions cut 6 bases from V and 7 bases from J, with 13 bases between. This CDR3 has 14 residues. Germline CDR1 reads ENHRY; CDR2 reads SYGVKD. The CDR3 here is CAIRANDRNSPLHF. DNA for the CDR3: TGTGCCATCAGAGCAAATGACAGAAATTCACCCCTCCACTTT.

V and J are TRBV7-9 and TRBJ2-7, with TRBD1 as a possible D gene (5 bases). Germline V gene lookup returns CDR1 SEHNR and CDR2 FQNEAQ (reference sequence). The CDR3 loop spans 15 amino acids. V gave up 4 bases and J gave up 0 bases, with 13 bases separating them. The CDR3 region is CASSSRQRASYEQYV. The CDR3 coding sequence is TGTGCCAGCAGCTCAAGACAGAGAGCCTCCTACGAGCAGTACGTC.

This clone was detected only once. The rearrangement links TRBV27 to TRBJ1-1; D gene uncertain. Germline V gene lookup returns CDR1 MNHEY and CDR2 SMNVEV (reference sequence). V dropped 4 bases and J dropped 1 base, with 10 bases sitting between them. The CDR3 loop spans 14 amino acids. CDR3 coding DNA: TGTGCCAGCAGTTACTTGGCAGGGAACACTGAAGCTTTCTTT. This sequence encodes CASSYLAGNTEAFF.

J is TRBJ2-5 and V is TRBV18; D is unclear. The germline CDR1 and CDR2 sequences are KGHSH and LQKENI. The CDR3 is 11 amino acids. V was pared by 8 bases and J by 0 bases, with 4 bases between. CDR3 region: CASTYQETQYF. Here the CDR3 DNA reads TGTGCCAGCACATACCAAGAGACCCAGTACTTC.

This chain joins TRBV27 and TRBJ1-6; maybe TRBD1 (6 bases). Germline V gene sequence: CDR1 MNHEY, CDR2 SMNVEV (reference sequence). The CDR3 has 15 amino acids. V lost 7 bases, J lost 9 bases, and 19 bases lay in between. CDR3 nucleotide sequence: TGTGCCAGCAACTCGTTTGTACAGGGACGTTCACCCCTCCACTTT. The encoded protein is CASNSFVQGRSPLHF.